Below, one T cell receptor beta chain is given with its context. This entry belongs to a study of T cell responses to AZD1222 COVID-19 vaccine. The ends lost 3 bases at V and 3 bases at J; junction bases unmatched: 10. CDR3 length equals 19 residues. Germline V gene sequence: CDR1 DFQATT, CDR2 SNEGSKA (reference sequence). The assay was immunoSEQ multiplex PCR, and TCRdb's table has in-frame clones only and misses some. This sample has some 53,000 clones, with approximately 90% found just once. The chain couples TRBV20-1 to TRBJ2-2; 16 bases line up with TRBD2. This receptor was taken from an adult who received the AZD1222 COVID-19 vaccine. Specimen: peripheral blood, collected 28 days after the second AZD1222 dose. DNA of the CDR3: TGCAGTGCTAGTCAGTTGGGACTAGCGGGAGGGAGGCACACCGGGGAGCTGTTTTTT. Protein sequence: CSASQLGLAGGRHTGELFF.